The following is a T cell receptor beta chain sequence with its context. As yet, its antigen is unknown. The data derive from a study of cytomegalovirus exposure and HLA in healthy donors. Findings of the study overall: When analyzed later, the rates of TCR association showed variation by HLA locus, with DRB1 the most and HLA-C the fewest. An analysis that came later showed most CMV-associated TCR beta chains appearing HLA-restricted.

PCR primers comprised 60 Vbeta and 13 Jbeta primers. TCRdb's copy holds only in-frame clones and misses some; the assay was immunoSEQ multiplex PCR. The sample carries roughly 160,000 clones, around 82% recorded once. This TCR was recovered from a man in his forties or fifties in good health and CMV-seropositive. Sequencing used PBMCs.

Written as DNA, the CDR3 is TGTGCCAGTAGGGGCCAGGACTACGAGCAGTACTTC. This translates into CASRGQDYEQYF. The chain employs TRBV7-8 and TRBJ2-7; D is possibly TRBD1 (5 bases). CDR1 is SGHVS and CDR2 is FQNEAQ in the germline V gene. CDR3 size: 12 residues. The V and J ends lost 9 bases and 3 bases respectively, with 12 bases between them.